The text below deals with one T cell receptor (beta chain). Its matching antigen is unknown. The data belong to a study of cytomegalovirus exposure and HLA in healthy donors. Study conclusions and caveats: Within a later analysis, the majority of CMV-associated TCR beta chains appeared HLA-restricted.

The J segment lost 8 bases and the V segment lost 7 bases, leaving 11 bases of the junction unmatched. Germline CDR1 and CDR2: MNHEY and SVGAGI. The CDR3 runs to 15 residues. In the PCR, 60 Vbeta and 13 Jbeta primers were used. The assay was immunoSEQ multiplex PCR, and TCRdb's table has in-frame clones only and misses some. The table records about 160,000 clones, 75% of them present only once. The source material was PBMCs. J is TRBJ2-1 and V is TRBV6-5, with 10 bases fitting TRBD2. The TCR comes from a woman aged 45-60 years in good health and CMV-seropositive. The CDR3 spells CASTPKASGGYEQFF. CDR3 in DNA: TGTGCCAGCACCCCCAAGGCTAGCGGGGGCTATGAGCAGTTCTTC.